This TCR beta chain was sequenced during a study of T cell responses to AZD1222 COVID-19 vaccine. This clone was seen only once. Data came from immunoSEQ multiplex PCR; TCRdb stores just in-frame clones and leaves some out. The sample records some 87,000 clones, 85% to 90% being singletons. The CDR3 consists of 13 residues. CDR1 and CDR2 from the germline V gene are LGHNT and FRNRAP. V lost 5 bases to trimming and J lost 7 bases; unmatched junction nucleotides: 3. The starting material was peripheral blood, obtained on day 0 of AZD1222 vaccination. The rearrangement uses TRBV12-5 and TRBJ2-2; 8 positions agree with TRBD2. This TCR derives from an adult in good health. The CDR3 protein is CASGPRGDGELFF. In nucleotides, the CDR3 is TGTGCTAGTGGTCCGCGGGGGGACGGGGAGCTGTTTTTT.